The sequence of this TCR beta chain was determined in a study of shared T cell receptors in the human thymus. TCRdb keeps only in-frame clones here, not all; method: immunoSEQ multiplex PCR. Here the sample spans some 660,000 clones, about 87% being singletons. Trimming at V came to 0 bases and at J to 3 bases, leaving 7 bases not matched to a gene. Looked up from germline, CDR1 is SGDLS and CDR2 is YYNGEE. This CDR3 contains 18 residues. The same data also went into a second study, on human thymus T cells. From that second work: Donors consisted of healthy Finnish infants (having corrective surgery for congenital heart defects). Resections removed during corrective heart surgery provided the thymus tissue used. Within thymic and blood repertoires, V and J gene usage appeared to be biased. Thymic repertoires overlap heavily among unrelated individuals, related research has reported.

The clonotype originates from a boy younger than two with a congenital heart defect. The material sequenced was thymocytes. The rearrangement uses TRBV9 and TRBJ1-6; 9 bases agree with TRBD1. CDR3 DNA sequence: TGTGCCAGCAGCGTAGCAACAGGGGGCCCTATCTATAATTCACCCCTCCACTTT. Residues: CASSVATGGPIYNSPLHF.